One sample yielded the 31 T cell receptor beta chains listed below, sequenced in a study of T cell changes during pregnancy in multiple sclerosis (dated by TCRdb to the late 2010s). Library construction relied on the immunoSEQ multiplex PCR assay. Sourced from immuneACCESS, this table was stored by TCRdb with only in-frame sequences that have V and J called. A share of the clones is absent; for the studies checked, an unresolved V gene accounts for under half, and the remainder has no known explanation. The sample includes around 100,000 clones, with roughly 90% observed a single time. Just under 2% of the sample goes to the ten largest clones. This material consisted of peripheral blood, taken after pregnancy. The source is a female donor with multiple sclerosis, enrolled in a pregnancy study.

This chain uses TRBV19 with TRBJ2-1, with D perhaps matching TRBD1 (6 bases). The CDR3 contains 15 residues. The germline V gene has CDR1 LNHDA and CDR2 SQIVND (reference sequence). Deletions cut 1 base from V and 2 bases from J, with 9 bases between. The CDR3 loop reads CASSIAGQTYNEQFF. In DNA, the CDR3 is TGTGCCAGTAGTATAGCCGGACAGACCTACAATGAGCAGTTCTTC. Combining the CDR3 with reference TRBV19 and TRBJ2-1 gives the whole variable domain DGGITQSPKYLFRKEGQNVTLSCEQNLNHDAMYWYRQDPGQGLRLIYYSQIVNDFQKGDIAEGYSVSREKKESFPLTVTSAQKNPTAFYLCASSIAGQTYNEQFFGPGTRLTVL.

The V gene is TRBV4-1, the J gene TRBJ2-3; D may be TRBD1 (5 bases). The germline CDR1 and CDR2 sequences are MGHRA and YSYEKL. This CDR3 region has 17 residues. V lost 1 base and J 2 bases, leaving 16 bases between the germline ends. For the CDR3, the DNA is TGCGCCAGCAGCCAAGGGGTGCAGGGCCGAGTCACAGATACGCAGTATTTT. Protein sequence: CASSQGVQGRVTDTQYF.

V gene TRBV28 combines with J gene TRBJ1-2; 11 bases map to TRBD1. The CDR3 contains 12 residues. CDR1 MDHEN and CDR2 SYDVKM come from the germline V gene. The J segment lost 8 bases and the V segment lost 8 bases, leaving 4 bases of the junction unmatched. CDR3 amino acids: CASGQGARGYTF. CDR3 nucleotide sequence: TGTGCCAGCGGACAGGGGGCGCGAGGCTACACCTTC.

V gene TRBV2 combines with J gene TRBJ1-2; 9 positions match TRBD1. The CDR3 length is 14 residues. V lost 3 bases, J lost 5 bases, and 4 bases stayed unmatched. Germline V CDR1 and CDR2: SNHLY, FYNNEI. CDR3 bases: TGTGCCAGCAGTGATGGAGACAGGGGGTATGGCTACACCTTC. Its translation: CASSDGDRGYGYTF.

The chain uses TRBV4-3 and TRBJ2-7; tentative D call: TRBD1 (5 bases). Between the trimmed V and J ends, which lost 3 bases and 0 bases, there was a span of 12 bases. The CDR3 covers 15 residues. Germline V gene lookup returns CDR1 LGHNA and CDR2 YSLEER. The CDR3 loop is CASSQQRQSSYEQYF. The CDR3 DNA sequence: TGCGCCAGCAGCCAGCAACGACAGTCCTCCTACGAGCAGTACTTC.

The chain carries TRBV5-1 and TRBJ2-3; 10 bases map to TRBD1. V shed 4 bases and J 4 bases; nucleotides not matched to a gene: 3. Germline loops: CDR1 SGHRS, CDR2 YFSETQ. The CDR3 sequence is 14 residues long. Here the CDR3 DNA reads TGCGCCAGCAGCGTGGACAGGGGGGCAGATACGCAGTATTTT. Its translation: CASSVDRGADTQYF.

The CDR3 sequence: CASSLLSSTGELFF. CDR3 bases: TGTGCCAGCAGTCTATTGAGCTCGACCGGGGAGCTGTTTTTT. The V gene is TRBV28, the J gene TRBJ2-2; D is uncertain. Germline lookup yields CDR1 MDHEN and CDR2 SYDVKM. This CDR3 comprises 14 residues. V gave up 5 bases and J gave up 5 bases, with 12 bases separating them.

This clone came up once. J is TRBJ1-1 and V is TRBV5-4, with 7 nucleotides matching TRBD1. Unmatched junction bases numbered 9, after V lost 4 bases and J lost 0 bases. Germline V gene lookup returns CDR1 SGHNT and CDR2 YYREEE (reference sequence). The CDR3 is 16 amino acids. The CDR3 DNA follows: TGTGCCAGCAGCCTGGGGAGGGGGCGGATGAACACTGAAGCTTTCTTT. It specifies CASSLGRGRMNTEAFF.

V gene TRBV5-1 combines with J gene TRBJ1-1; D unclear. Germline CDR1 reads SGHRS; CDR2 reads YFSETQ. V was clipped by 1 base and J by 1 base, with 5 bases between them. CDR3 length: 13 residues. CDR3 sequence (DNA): TGCGCCAGCAGCTTGCCCGGGAACACTGAAGCTTTCTTT. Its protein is CASSLPGNTEAFF. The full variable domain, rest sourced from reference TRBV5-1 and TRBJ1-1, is KAGVTQTPRYLIKTRGQQVTLSCSPISGHRSVSWYQQTPGQGLQFLFEYFSETQRNKGNFPGRFSGRQFSNSRSEMNVSTLELGDSALYLCASSLPGNTEAFFGQGTRLTVV.

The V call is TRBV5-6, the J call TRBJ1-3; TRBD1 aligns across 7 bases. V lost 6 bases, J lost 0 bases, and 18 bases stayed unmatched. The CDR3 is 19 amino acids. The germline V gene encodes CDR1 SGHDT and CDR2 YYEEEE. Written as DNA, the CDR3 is TGTGCCAGCACCTTCAAATCTCCGGGACAGAGATCCTCTGGAAACACCATATATTTT. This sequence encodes CASTFKSPGQRSSGNTIYF.

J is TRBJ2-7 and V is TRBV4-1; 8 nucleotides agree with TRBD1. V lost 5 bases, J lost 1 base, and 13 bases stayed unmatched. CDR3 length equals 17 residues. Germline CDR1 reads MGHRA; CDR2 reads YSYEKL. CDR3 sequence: CASSFPARQGASYEQYF. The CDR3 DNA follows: TGCGCCAGCAGCTTTCCCGCCAGGCAGGGGGCATCCTACGAGCAGTACTTC.

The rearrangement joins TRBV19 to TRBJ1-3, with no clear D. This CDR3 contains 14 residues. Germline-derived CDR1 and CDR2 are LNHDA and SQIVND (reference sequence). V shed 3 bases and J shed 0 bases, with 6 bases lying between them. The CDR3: CASSIRNSGNTIYF. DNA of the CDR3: TGTGCCAGTAGTATCAGAAACTCTGGAAACACCATATATTTT.

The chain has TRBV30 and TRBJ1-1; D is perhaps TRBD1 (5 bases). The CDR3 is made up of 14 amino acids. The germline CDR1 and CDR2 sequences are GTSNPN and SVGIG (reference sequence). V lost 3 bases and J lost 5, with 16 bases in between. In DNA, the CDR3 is TGTGCCTGGAGGTACTGGGGGGTAAAAACTGAAGCTTTCTTT. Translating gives CAWRYWGVKTEAFF.

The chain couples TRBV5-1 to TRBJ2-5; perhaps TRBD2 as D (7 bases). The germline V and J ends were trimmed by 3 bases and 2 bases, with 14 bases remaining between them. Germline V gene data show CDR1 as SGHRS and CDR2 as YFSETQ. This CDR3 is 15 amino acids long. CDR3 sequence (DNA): TGCGCCAGCAGCTGGGGGGGGGCAAGTCAAGAGACCCAGTACTTC. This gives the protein CASSWGGASQETQYF.

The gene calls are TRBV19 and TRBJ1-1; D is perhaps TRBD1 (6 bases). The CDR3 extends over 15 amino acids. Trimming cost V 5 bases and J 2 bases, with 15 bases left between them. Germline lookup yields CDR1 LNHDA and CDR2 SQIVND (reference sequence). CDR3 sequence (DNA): TGTGCCAGTAGTGAATGGGACACCCGAAACACTGAAGCTTTCTTT. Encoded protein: CASSEWDTRNTEAFF.

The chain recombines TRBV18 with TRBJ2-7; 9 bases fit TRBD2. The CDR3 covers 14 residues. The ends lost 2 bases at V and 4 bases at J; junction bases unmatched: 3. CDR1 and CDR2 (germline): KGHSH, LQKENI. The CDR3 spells CASSPISGSYEQYF. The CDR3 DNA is TGTGCCAGCTCACCAATTAGCGGGAGTTACGAGCAGTACTTC.

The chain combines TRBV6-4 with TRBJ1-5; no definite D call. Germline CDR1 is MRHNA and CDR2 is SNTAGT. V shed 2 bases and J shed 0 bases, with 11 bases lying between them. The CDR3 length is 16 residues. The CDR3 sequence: CASSDIRAHSNQPQHF. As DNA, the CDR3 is TGTGCCAGCAGTGACATCCGAGCTCATAGCAATCAGCCCCAGCATTTT.

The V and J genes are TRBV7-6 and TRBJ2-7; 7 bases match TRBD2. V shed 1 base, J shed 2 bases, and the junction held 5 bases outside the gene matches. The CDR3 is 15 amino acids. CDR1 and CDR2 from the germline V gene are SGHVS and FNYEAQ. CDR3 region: CASSLDTGGTYEQYF. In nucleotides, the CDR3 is TGTGCCAGCAGCTTAGATACGGGAGGCACCTACGAGCAGTACTTC.

Here the CDR3 DNA reads TGCGCCAGCAGCTGGACAGGGGGGGACACCGGGGAGCTGTTTTTT. This translates into CASSWTGGDTGELFF. This chain links TRBV5-1 with TRBJ2-2; 10 bases map to TRBD1. This CDR3 has 15 residues. Germline-derived CDR1 and CDR2 are SGHRS and YFSETQ. J gave up 3 bases and V 3 bases, and 2 bases lay outside the gene matches.

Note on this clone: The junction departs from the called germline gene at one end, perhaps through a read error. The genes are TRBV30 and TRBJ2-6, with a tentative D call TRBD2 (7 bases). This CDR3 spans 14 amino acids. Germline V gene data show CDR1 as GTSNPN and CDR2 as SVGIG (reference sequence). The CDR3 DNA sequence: TGTGCCTGGAGTGTAAGGGGGGGGGTCAACGTCCTGACTTTC. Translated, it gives CAWSVRGGVNVLTF.

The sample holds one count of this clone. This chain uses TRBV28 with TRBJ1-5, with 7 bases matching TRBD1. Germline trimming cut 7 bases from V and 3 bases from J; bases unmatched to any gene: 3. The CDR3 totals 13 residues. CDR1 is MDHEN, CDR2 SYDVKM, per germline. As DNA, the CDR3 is TGTGCCAGCACAGGGGGGATCAATCAGCCCCAGCATTTT. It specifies CASTGGINQPQHF.

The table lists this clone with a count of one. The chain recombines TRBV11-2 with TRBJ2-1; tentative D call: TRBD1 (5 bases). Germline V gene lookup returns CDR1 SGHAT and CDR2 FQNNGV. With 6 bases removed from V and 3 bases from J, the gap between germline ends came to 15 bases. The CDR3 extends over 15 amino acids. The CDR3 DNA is TGTGCCAGCAGGCCAAACCCTGACAGCTACAATGAGCAGTTCTTC. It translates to CASRPNPDSYNEQFF. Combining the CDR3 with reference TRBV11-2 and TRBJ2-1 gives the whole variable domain EAGVAQSPRYKIIEKRQSVAFWCNPISGHATLYWYQQILGQGPKLLIQFQNNGVVDDSQLPKDRFSAERLKGVDSTLKIQPAKLEDSAVYLCASRPNPDSYNEQFFGPGTRLTVL.

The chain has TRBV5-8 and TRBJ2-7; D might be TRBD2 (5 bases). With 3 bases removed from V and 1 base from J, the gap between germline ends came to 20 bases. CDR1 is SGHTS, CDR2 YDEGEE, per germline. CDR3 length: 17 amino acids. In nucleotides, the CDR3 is TGTGCCAGCAGCTCCGAGGTTGAGGGAGAATGGTCCTACGAGCAGTACTTC. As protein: CASSSEVEGEWSYEQYF.

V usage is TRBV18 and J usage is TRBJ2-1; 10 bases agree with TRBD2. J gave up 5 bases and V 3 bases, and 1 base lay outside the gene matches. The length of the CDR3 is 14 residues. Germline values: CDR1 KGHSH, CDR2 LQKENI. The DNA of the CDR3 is TGTGCCAGCTCACCCAGCGGGAGGGACAATGAGCAGTTCTTC. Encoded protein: CASSPSGRDNEQFF. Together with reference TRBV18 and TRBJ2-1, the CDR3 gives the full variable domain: NAGVMQNPRHLVRRRGQEARLRCSPMKGHSHVYWYRQLPEEGLKFMVYLQKENIIDESGMPKERFSAEFPKEGPSILRIQQVVRGDSAAYFCASSPSGRDNEQFFGPGTRLTVL.

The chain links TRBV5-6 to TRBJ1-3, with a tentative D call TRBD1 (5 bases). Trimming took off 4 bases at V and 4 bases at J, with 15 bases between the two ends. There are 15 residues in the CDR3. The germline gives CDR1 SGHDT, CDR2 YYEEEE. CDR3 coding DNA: TGTGCCAGCAGCGAAGGGGTATTAACGGGAAACACCATATATTTT. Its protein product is CASSEGVLTGNTIYF.

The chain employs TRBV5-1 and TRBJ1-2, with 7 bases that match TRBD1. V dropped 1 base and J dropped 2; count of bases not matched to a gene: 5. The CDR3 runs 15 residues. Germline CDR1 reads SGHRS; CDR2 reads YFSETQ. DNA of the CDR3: TGCGCCAGCAGCTTGATGTTGGACAGGAACTATGGCTACACCTTC. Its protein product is CASSLMLDRNYGYTF.

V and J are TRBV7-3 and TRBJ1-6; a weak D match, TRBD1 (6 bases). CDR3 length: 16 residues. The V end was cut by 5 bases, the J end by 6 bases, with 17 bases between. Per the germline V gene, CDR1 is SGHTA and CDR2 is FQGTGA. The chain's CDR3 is CASSRKGDGGNSPLHF. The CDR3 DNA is TGTGCCAGCAGCAGAAAGGGGGACGGAGGTAATTCACCCCTCCACTTT.

CDR3 in DNA: TGTGCCAGCAGCTTGCTAGCGGGGGTTATAGAGACCCAGTACTTC. Protein: CASSLLAGVIETQYF. The chain recombines TRBV5-6 with TRBJ2-5; 10 bases fit TRBD2. The CDR3 extends over 15 amino acids. Germline V gene lookup returns CDR1 SGHDT and CDR2 YYEEEE. V lost 1 base to trimming and J lost 4 bases; unmatched junction nucleotides: 4. The full variable domain, completed using reference TRBV5-6 and TRBJ2-5, is DAGVTQSPTHLIKTRGQQVTLRCSPKSGHDTVSWYQQALGQGPQFIFQYYEEEERQRGNFPDRFSGHQFPNYSSELNVNALLLGDSALYLCASSLLAGVIETQYFGPGTRLLVL.

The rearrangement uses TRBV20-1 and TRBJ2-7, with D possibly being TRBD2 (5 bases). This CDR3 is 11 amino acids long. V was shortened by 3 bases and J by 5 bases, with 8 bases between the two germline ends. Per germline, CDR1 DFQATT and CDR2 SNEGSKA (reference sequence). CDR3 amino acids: CSARTTHEQYF. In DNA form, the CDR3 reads TGCAGTGCTAGGACTACCCACGAGCAGTACTTC.

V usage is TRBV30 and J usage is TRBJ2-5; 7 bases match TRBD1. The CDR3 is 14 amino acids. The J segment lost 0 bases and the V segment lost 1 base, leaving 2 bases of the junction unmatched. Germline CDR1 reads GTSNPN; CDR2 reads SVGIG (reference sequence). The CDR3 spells CAWSEGAYQETQYF. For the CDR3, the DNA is TGTGCCTGGAGTGAGGGGGCCTACCAAGAGACCCAGTACTTC.

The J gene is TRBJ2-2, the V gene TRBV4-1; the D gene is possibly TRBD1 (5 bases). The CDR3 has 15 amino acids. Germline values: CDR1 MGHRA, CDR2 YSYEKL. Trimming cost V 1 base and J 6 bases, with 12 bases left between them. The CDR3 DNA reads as TGCGCCAGCAGCCAAGTCGGGCAGGGATCCGGGGAGCTGTTTTTT. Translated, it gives CASSQVGQGSGELFF.